This entry features one T cell receptor beta chain sequence. The table lists this clonotype with a few counts. No cognate antigen has been identified for it. Nothing much larger sits one base from this clone, and base qualities are not available. This record belongs to a study of T cells after yellow fever vaccination (dated 2019 in TCRdb). Background on the whole study: Libraries from fractions with low cell numbers were prepared with the SMART-Seq v4 Ultra Low Input RNA kit. To track T-cell clones before and after primary and booster YFV17D yellow fever vaccination, bulk TCR alpha and beta repertoires were sequenced longitudinally. Two healthy male donors, one aged 18 to 30 and one aged 30 to 39 years, were included in the cohort. Blood was drawn at multiple timepoints before and after primary and secondary immunization, with bulk PBMC replicates and cell subsets isolated. What the work shows at the level of the full study, not this receptor alone: FACS-sorted repertoires could contain abundant contaminating clonotypes from the bulk population, so computational filtering was required. A small fraction of clonotypes showed up in both the CD4 and CD8 compartments, probably as a result of convergent recombination. After the booster, most clones that had expanded after primary vaccination were detected again (over 95% of CD4 and around nine tenths of CD8), suggesting broad maintenance of memory. Only a couple of donors were included in the study, so the extent to which the findings can be generalized is limited. Compared with the primary T-cell response, the secondary T-cell response was faster but weaker, reaching its peak on day 5 rather than on day 15.

These reads were obtained on an Illumina NovaSeq 6000. TCR cDNA was synthesized by 5'RACE template switching, through which a universal primer site and unique molecular identifiers were introduced. Priming for cDNA synthesis came from both the TCR alpha and TCR beta constant segments. Libraries were amplified in two PCR steps, with sample barcodes and sequencing adapters added in the second step. Sequencing of libraries was performed on Illumina HiSeq 2500 (2x100 bp) or NovaSeq (2x150 bp). The source study handled its data this way. MIGEC was used to demultiplex reads and collapse the reads into UMI consensus sequences, and MiXCR was used for V(D)J alignment. Using edgeR on replicate PBMC samples, clonotypes were called vaccine-responding if FDR was below 0.01 and the log2 fold change was above 5 up to day 15. Each bulk clonotype received a CD4 or CD8 identity based on whether the sequenced CD4 or CD8 repertoire contained that clonotype at higher abundance. TCRdb handled the public reads itself, with Q25 trimming in fastp and clone calling in MiXCR, and kept productive beta chains. Identical CDR3 protein sequences are pooled into one entry, listed with their most common genes and DNA. The V and J calls follow TCRdb's processing rather than the paper's. The sample yields a few hundred thousand distinct CDR3 sequences; around 4.1% were counted once. The ten largest clones capture 20% to 25% of the sample.

The meaning of the sample's treatment or condition label: live attenuated yellow fever vaccine strain. At every blood-draw timepoint, two biological replicates of bulk PBMCs were collected. PBMCs were isolated from peripheral blood using a standard Ficoll-Paque protocol. RNA was extracted with TriZol from bulk PBMCs, CD4 and CD8 fractions, and dextramer-positive and dextramer-negative fractions. The V end loses 3 bases and the J end loses 5 bases, and a stretch of 8 bases separates them. The germline V gene specifies MDHEN as CDR1 and SYDVKM as CDR2. The CDR3 has 13 amino acids, counting the end cysteine and phenylalanine. Of the read, only the CDR3 DNA is kept; its 39 bases are in frame from base 1.

The source is a young man who received the YFV17D yellow fever vaccine. The specimen was PBMCs, collected 5 days after the yellow fever booster vaccination. The sequence is built from TRBV28 and TRBJ2-1, with the D gene uncertain. The CDR3 has the sequence CASSLDQNNEQFF. The nucleotide sequence reads as follows: TGTGCCAGCAGTTTGGACCAGAACAATGAGCAGTTCTTC.